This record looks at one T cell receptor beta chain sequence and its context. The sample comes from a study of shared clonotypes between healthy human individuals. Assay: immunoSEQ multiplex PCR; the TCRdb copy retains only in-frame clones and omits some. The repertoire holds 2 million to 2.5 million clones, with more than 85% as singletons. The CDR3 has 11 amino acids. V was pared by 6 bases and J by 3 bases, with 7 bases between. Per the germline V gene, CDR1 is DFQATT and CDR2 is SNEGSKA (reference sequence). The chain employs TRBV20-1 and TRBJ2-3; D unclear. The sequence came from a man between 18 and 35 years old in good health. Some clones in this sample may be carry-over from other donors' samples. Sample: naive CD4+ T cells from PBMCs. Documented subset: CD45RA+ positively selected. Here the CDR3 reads CSAEFTDTQYF. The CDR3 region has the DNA TGCAGTGCCGAATTTACAGATACGCAGTATTTT.